A single sample gave rise to the 27 T cell receptor beta chains below, sequenced in a study of beta chain features in type 1 diabetes. The study, taken as a whole, reports: Moderately but significantly shorter TCRB CDR3s were found in Type 1 diabetes patients in all four CD4+ subsets.

The authors reverse transcribed all of the isolated RNA, so sequencing captured expressed TCRB transcripts. TCRdb keeps only in-frame clones here, not all; method: immunoSEQ multiplex PCR. The data show 300,000 to 400,000 clones, with 9.5% to 10% seen just once and about 0.6% held by the top ten. Their cognate antigens are unknown. Sequences were obtained from central memory CD4+ T cells from blood. These receptors were obtained from a man aged 25-40 years with type 1 diabetes.

The chain uses TRBV5-6 and TRBJ1-1; D remains unclear. The germline CDR1 and CDR2 sequences are SGHDT and YYEEEE. The length of the CDR3 is 13 residues. Trimming removed 0 bases at V and 4 bases at J, with 7 bases between. In nucleotides, the CDR3 is TGTGCCAGCAGCTTGGAATGGAGCACTGAAGCTTTCTTT. It codes for CASSLEWSTEAFF. The entire variable domain, with the rest obtained from reference TRBV5-6 and TRBJ1-1, is as follows: DAGVTQSPTHLIKTRGQQVTLRCSPKSGHDTVSWYQQALGQGPQFIFQYYEEEERQRGNFPDRFSGHQFPNYSSELNVNALLLGDSALYLCASSLEWSTEAFFGQGTRLTVV.

The chain employs TRBV27 and TRBJ2-1, with D unresolved. Germline V gene lookup returns CDR1 MNHEY and CDR2 SMNVEV (reference sequence). The CDR3 runs to 13 residues. The V gene lost 2 bases and the J gene lost 10 bases, with 12 bases spanning the gap. CDR3 loop: CASSLRVGLEQFF. The CDR3 DNA reads as TGTGCCAGCAGTTTAAGAGTGGGATTAGAGCAGTTCTTC.

This chain links TRBV28 with TRBJ1-2, with D hard to call. Germline V CDR1 and CDR2: MDHEN, SYDVKM. The CDR3 is 14 amino acids. V was pared by 5 bases and J by 1 base, with 11 bases between. For the CDR3, the DNA is TGTGCCAGCAGTCCGACACCCAATAACTATGGCTACACCTTC. Amino acids: CASSPTPNNYGYTF.

The genes are TRBV9 and TRBJ1-5, with no clear D. Germline CDR1 SGDLS, CDR2 YYNGEE. The CDR3 runs 11 residues. Trimming took off 4 bases at V and 6 bases at J, with 5 bases between the two ends. In DNA form, the CDR3 reads TGTGCCAGCAGCACCGGTCAGCCCCAGCATTTT. This encodes CASSTGQPQHF.

This clone was seen more than once but under ten times. This chain joins TRBV19 and TRBJ1-1; D gene ambiguous. The CDR3 contains 14 residues. V dropped 8 bases and J dropped 3 bases, with 16 bases sitting between them. CDR1 is LNHDA, CDR2 SQIVND, per germline (reference sequence). The CDR3 loop reads CASRQVPRYTEAFF. CDR3 nucleotides: TGTGCCAGTCGTCAAGTCCCGAGGTACACTGAAGCTTTCTTT.

This clone was detected a few times. This rearrangement joins TRBV27 to TRBJ1-5; tentative D call: TRBD1 (5 bases). The V end was cut by 4 bases, the J end by 7 bases, with 11 bases between. Germline values: CDR1 MNHEY, CDR2 SMNVEV (reference sequence). The CDR3 has 13 residues. The CDR3 reads CASSWAGGQPQHF. CDR3 DNA: TGTGCCAGCAGTTGGGCCGGGGGGCAGCCCCAGCATTTT.

This clone has a handful of counts. This sample also contains other DNA sequences that code for the same CDR3. J is TRBJ1-1 and V is TRBV30; D perhaps matches TRBD1 (6 bases). The CDR3 is 13 residues long. Germline-derived CDR1 and CDR2 are GTSNPN and SVGIG (reference sequence). Trimming took off 2 bases at V and 1 base at J, with 8 bases between the two ends. This CDR3 reads CAWSRGTNTEAFF. CDR3 nucleotides: TGTGCCTGGAGTAGGGGGACGAACACTGAAGCTTTCTTT.

This chain connects TRBV4-2 to TRBJ2-1; 8 nucleotides agree with TRBD1. Trimming at V came to 4 bases and at J to 7 bases, leaving 9 bases not matched to a gene. Germline assignment: CDR1 LGHNA and CDR2 YNFKEQ. The CDR3 has 15 residues. The CDR3 region is CASSPGQGRGNEQFF. The CDR3 DNA reads as TGTGCCAGCAGCCCAGGACAGGGCAGAGGGAATGAGCAGTTCTTC.

This clone was counted only a few times. This sequence may be a read error, since a much larger clone differs from it by one base. J is TRBJ2-1 and V is TRBV4-2; tentative D call: TRBD2 (5 bases). V was pared by 5 bases and J by 6 bases, with 23 bases between. The CDR3 sequence is 17 residues long. The V gene's germline CDR1 is LGHNA and CDR2 YNFKEQ. The CDR3 DNA is TGTGCCAGCAGCGAACGACATAGGGAGTCAGGACGCAATGAGCAGTTCTTC. It encodes CASSERHRESGRNEQFF.

This clone was seen a handful of times. The gene calls are TRBV6-4 and TRBJ2-2; D unresolved. The CDR3 totals 13 residues. Looked up from germline, CDR1 is MRHNA and CDR2 is SNTAGT. The ends were cut back, 9 bases at V and 1 base at J, with 9 bases in the middle. CDR3 sequence reads: CASSRVNTGELFF. DNA for the CDR3: TGTGCCAGTAGTCGGGTGAACACCGGGGAGCTGTTTTTT.

V gene TRBV2 combines with J gene TRBJ1-5; possibly TRBD1 for D (5 bases). Trimming removed 1 base at V and 6 bases at J, with 16 bases between. CDR3 size: 16 residues. Germline values: CDR1 SNHLY, CDR2 FYNNEI. CDR3 protein: CASSEDAAGRGQPQHF. CDR3 bases: TGTGCCAGCAGTGAAGATGCGGCAGGGAGGGGTCAGCCCCAGCATTTT.

The rearrangement joins TRBV9 to TRBJ2-1, with TRBD2 identical over 8 bases. The junction had 4 bases not matched to a gene; V was cut back by 5 bases and J by 0 bases. Germline V gives CDR1 SGDLS, CDR2 YYNGEE. The CDR3 runs to 15 residues. The CDR3 here is CASRLAGDSYNEQFF. The CDR3, as DNA: TGTGCCAGCAGGCTAGCGGGCGACTCCTACAATGAGCAGTTCTTC.

Regarding this clone: Other DNA sequences in this specimen translate into the identical CDR3. The chain has TRBV6-1 and TRBJ1-1, with no clear D. The CDR3 covers 13 residues. With 4 bases removed from V and 2 bases from J, the gap between germline ends came to 8 bases. The germline V gene has CDR1 MNHNS and CDR2 SASEGT. CDR3 protein: CASSGQANTEAFF. In DNA, the CDR3 is TGTGCCAGCAGTGGACAAGCCAACACTGAAGCTTTCTTT.

This clone was seen a handful of times. This chain uses TRBV7-6 with TRBJ2-5; possible D gene TRBD2, 7 bases. CDR3 length equals 15 residues. The germline CDR1 and CDR2 sequences are SGHVS and FNYEAQ. Trimming cost V 6 bases and J 2 bases, with 16 bases left between them. The CDR3 DNA reads as TGTGCCAGCAGACGGGGGGCAGGGCTGCAAGAGACCCAGTACTTC. It encodes CASRRGAGLQETQYF.

As regards this clone: The same CDR3 arises from other DNA sequences in this sample as well. The rearrangement links TRBV5-1 to TRBJ2-3; TRBD2 agrees at 13 bases. CDR3 length equals 16 residues. Germline CDR1 and CDR2: SGHRS and YFSETQ. The ends lost 4 bases at V and 2 bases at J; junction bases unmatched: 4. The CDR3, as DNA: TGCGCCAGCAGCCTGGGGACTAGCGGGGACACAGATACGCAGTATTTT. Amino acid sequence: CASSLGTSGDTDTQYF.

Of note for this clone: At one end the junction does not follow the germline gene, possibly because of a read error. For the CDR3, the DNA is TGTGCCAGCAGCCTAGGGCCGGGTACCTACGAGCAGTACTTC. Its translation: CASSLGPGTYEQYF. The chain uses TRBV13 and TRBJ2-7; no clear D gene. The CDR3 is 14 amino acids. Germline V gene data show CDR1 as PRHDT and CDR2 as FYEKMQ (reference sequence). Full variable domain (outside the CDR3, taken from reference TRBV13 and TRBJ2-7): AAGVIQSPRHLIKEKRETATLKCYPIPRHDTVYWYQQGPGQDPQFLISFYEKMQSDKGSIPDRFSAQQFSDYHSELNMSSLELGDSALYFCASSLGPGTYEQYFGPGTRLTVT.

This clone was found a few times. The chain uses TRBV5-4 and TRBJ2-1, with TRBD1 identical over 7 bases. With 4 bases clipped from V and 6 bases from J, the junction kept 4 bases outside the gene matches. This CDR3 spans 13 amino acids. From germline, CDR1 is SGHNT and CDR2 YYREEE (reference sequence). CDR3 amino acids: CASSRGTVNEQFF. The DNA of the CDR3 is TGTGCCAGCAGCAGAGGGACAGTCAATGAGCAGTTCTTC.

This clone was detected a few times. This chain uses TRBV28 with TRBJ2-7; no firm D call. This CDR3 is 13 amino acids long. Trimming stripped 2 bases from V and 6 bases from J, with 11 bases between. Per germline, CDR1 MDHEN and CDR2 SYDVKM. The CDR3 spells CASSLNQQTEQYF. In DNA, the CDR3 is TGTGCCAGCAGTTTAAATCAGCAGACCGAGCAGTACTTC.

This clone was seen more than once but under ten times. This chain uses TRBV27 with TRBJ2-3; TRBD2 aligns across 7 bases. Per the germline V gene, CDR1 is MNHEY and CDR2 is SMNVEV (reference sequence). V gave up 5 bases and J gave up 2 bases; unmatched junction bases: 7. The CDR3 contains 15 residues. The CDR3, as DNA: TGTGCCAGCAGTAGCCCAGCGGGGAACACAGATACGCAGTATTTT. It translates to CASSSPAGNTDTQYF.

This clone was counted between two and nine times. V gene TRBV30 combines with J gene TRBJ2-7, with TRBD1 matching 9 bases. The germline V gene has CDR1 GTSNPN and CDR2 SVGIG (reference sequence). This CDR3 has 16 residues. The CDR3 reads CARVDRGQGQRYEQYF. DNA for the CDR3: TGTGCACGGGTGGACAGGGGTCAGGGCCAAAGGTACGAGCAGTACTTC.

This chain connects TRBV10-2 to TRBJ2-5; 9 nucleotides agree with TRBD1. This CDR3 contains 13 residues. V was pared by 6 bases and J by 13 bases, with 12 bases of the junction left unmatched. The germline gives CDR1 WSHSY, CDR2 SAAADI. The CDR3 DNA reads TGCGCCAGCAGAGGGACAGGGCTTACCTTCCTGTACTTC. Translation: CASRGTGLTFLYF.

This clone has only a few counts. V gene TRBV2 combines with J gene TRBJ2-1; 9 bases are a match to TRBD2. This CDR3 spans 15 amino acids. Germline CDR1 reads SNHLY; CDR2 reads FYNNEI. Trimming took 6 bases from V and 7 from J; bases not matched to a gene: 10. The CDR3 sequence: CASSVNSGRENEQFF. The DNA for the CDR3 is TGTGCCAGCAGCGTAAATAGCGGGAGAGAGAATGAGCAGTTCTTC.

The sample holds a few counts of this clone. V gene TRBV11-2 combines with J gene TRBJ1-1; 8 nucleotides align to TRBD1. This CDR3 is built from 16 residues. Germline lookup yields CDR1 SGHAT and CDR2 FQNNGV. The ends lost 5 bases at V and 1 base at J; junction bases unmatched: 9. The CDR3 region has the DNA TGTGCCAGCAGCCCATCCGGGACAGGACGGAACACTGAAGCTTTCTTT. Its translation: CASSPSGTGRNTEAFF.

This chain links TRBV25-1 with TRBJ1-5; unclear D gene. Trimming took 3 bases from V and 0 from J, leaving 6 bases between them. The germline V gene has CDR1 MGHDK and CDR2 SYGVNS. The CDR3 is 14 amino acids. CDR3 protein: CASSDGYSNQPQHF. CDR3 DNA sequence: TGTGCCAGCAGTGATGGGTATAGCAATCAGCCCCAGCATTTT.

This clone has at least ten counts. This sequence joins TRBV6-1 and TRBJ1-5, with 7 bases that match TRBD1. The trim removed 7 bases at V and 5 bases at J, leaving 11 bases unmatched. Looked up from germline, CDR1 is MNHNS and CDR2 is SASEGT. The CDR3 runs to 15 residues. Written as DNA, the CDR3 is TGTGCCAGCACCACCGACAGGGCTCCCTATCAGCCCCAGCATTTT. Amino acid sequence: CASTTDRAPYQPQHF.

This clone was observed a few times. The genes are TRBV11-2 and TRBJ2-3, with 7 bases aligning to TRBD1. Germline trimming cut 4 bases from V and 2 bases from J; bases unmatched to any gene: 6. In germline, CDR1 is SGHAT, CDR2 FQNNGV. The CDR3 has 15 amino acids. The CDR3 DNA reads as TGTGCCAGCAGCTCGACCGGGACAGTCACAGATACGCAGTATTTT. The encoded protein is CASSSTGTVTDTQYF.

This clone has just a few counts. The genes are TRBV7-9 and TRBJ1-1; D ambiguous. The V gene lost 4 bases and the J gene lost 3 bases, with 12 bases spanning the gap. The CDR3 sequence is 14 residues long. CDR1 and CDR2 (germline): SEHNR, FQNEAQ (reference sequence). In DNA form, the CDR3 reads TGTGCCAGCAGCTACCGGTTATTGGACACTGAAGCTTTCTTT. It encodes CASSYRLLDTEAFF.